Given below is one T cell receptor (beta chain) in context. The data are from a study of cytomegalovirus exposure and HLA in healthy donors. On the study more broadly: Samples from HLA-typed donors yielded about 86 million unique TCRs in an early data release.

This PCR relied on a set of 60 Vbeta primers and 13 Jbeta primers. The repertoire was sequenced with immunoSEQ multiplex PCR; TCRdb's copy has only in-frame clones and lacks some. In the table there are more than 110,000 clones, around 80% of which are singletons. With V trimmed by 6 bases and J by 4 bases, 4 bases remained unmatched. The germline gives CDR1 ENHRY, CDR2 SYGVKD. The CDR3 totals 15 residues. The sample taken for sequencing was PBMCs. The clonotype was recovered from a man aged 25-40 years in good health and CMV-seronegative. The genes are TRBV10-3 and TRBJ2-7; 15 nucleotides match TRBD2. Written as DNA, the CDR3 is TGTGCCATCAGCGAGGGACTAGCGGGGGGATACGAGCAGTACTTC. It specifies CAISEGLAGGYEQYF.